This TCR beta chain was retrieved from a study of T cells after yellow fever vaccination. The CDR3 extends over 11 amino acids. With 6 bases removed from V and 8 bases from J, the gap between germline ends came to 10 bases. CDR1 and CDR2 from the germline V gene are LGHDT and YNNKEL (reference sequence). TCRdb re-called the 5' RACE reads with MiXCR, one entry per CDR3 protein. In the table there are hundreds of thousands of distinct CDR3 sequences, roughly an eighth of which are singletons. This sample comprised PBMCs, obtained on the day of the yellow fever booster vaccination. This TCR was recovered from a man between 25 and 39 years old who received the YFV17D yellow fever vaccine. The V call is TRBV3-1, the J call TRBJ1-2; D is unclear. The CDR3 nucleotides read TGTGCCAGCAGGGGAGCGGTAGGCTACACCTTC. Protein product: CASRGAVGYTF.